This TCR beta chain was sequenced during a study of cytomegalovirus exposure and HLA in healthy donors (TCRdb year 2017). Regarding the complete study: According to an earlier analysis of around 600 of the donors, roughly 180 million T cells yielded approximately 120 million unique TCR beta sequences and 276 Gb of sequence data. About five DR-DQ haplotypes were treated as single units for association and clustering because of strong linkage in the cohort. An early release covering roughly 580 HLA-typed donors comprised about 300 gigabases of sequencing data and roughly 85 million unique TCR sequences. High-throughput TCR immunosequencing, statistical association of individual TCRs with disease status, and machine learning were combined to predict cytomegalovirus infection status. All discovery cohort repertoires had been generated using a single sequencing platform. A later analysis re-examined previously published TCR beta repertoires from over 500 donors and added high-resolution HLA genotyping to investigate patterns of TCR occurrence. In the later analysis, no new phenotypic data were used to find candidate immune exposures; instead, reliance was placed on TCR beta sequences and their occurrence across donors. A later genetic analysis used genome-wide SNP genotypes for about 55% of the 666 donors, treating that subset as a discovery cohort. Of the 300 to 500 genotyped donors, less than 85% were placed in the genetic ancestry cluster associated with self-reported Caucasian donors. An earlier analysis of nearly 600 of the donors applied high-throughput TCR beta sequencing to assess whether each TCR beta V gene segment acted as functional or pseudogenic. Typing coverage varied by locus: 629-630 donors for A, B, C, DRB1 and DQB1; roughly 500 for DQA1; nearly 610 for DPA1; approximately 490 for DPB1. A separate validation cohort of 100 to 150 different subjects was used in addition to the roughly 670-subject first cohort. On average, around 200,000 unique TCR beta nucleotide sequences were sequenced per donor among some 430 genotyped donors of the cohort, with roughly 18% of those sequences being non-productive. The aim of the study was to test whether cataloging public T cell receptors could identify signatures of past pathogen exposure. The study profiled the T cell repertoires of under 700 subjects by immunosequencing and related them to cytomegalovirus serostatus. Donor age, sex, ethnicity and CMV serostatus were compiled together with the repertoire data. Class I and class II HLA loci were covered by the typing at four-digit resolution. Beyond this particular receptor, the publication reports: Some IMGT-functional V segments, including TRBV6-2 and TRBV6-3, could not be distinguished by the 87-base-pair reads and were therefore excluded. Correlated functional status among segregating V segments might be attributable to linkage disequilibrium, but an unknown experimental factor could not be ruled out. In a later genetic analysis, fewer N-insertions in productive TCRs were reported among donors in an Asian-associated ancestry cluster than the roughly 710-donor mean. In a later analysis, several top co-occurrence clusters were reported to appear linked to parvovirus B19, influenza, CMV and Epstein-Barr virus. In both the original and validation cohorts, the classifier was reported to diagnose cytomegalovirus status with high specificity and sensitivity. Sequencing depth was assumed to be roughly uniform across donors in the presence/absence analyses, though that assumption may not hold. Most TCR sequences were observed very rarely across donors, whereas some public TCRs were present in many individuals. In a later analysis, most CMV-associated TCR beta chains were found to appear HLA-restricted, with HLA associations seemingly driven largely by CMV exposure. Immune exposure information for the cohort was limited to CMV serostatus. In a later analysis, the rate of TCR association differed among HLA loci, with DRB1 alleles having the most associated TCRs and HLA-C alleles having the fewest. When HLA alleles, especially DR and DQ, strongly co-occurred, TCR associations were difficult to assign to individual alleles. About 15 rarely observed V segments, including chromosome 9 orphons, were excluded from the earlier analysis of approximately 500 of the donors because counts were too low. A later analysis found that HLA-associated TCR beta chains were more clonally expanded and had lower generation probabilities than equally common non-associated chains. Broadly in line with IMGT annotations, most TCR beta V segments showed up in productive rearrangements about 87% or about 30% of the time in an earlier analysis of several hundred of the donors. Three of the identified cytomegalovirus-associated TCR beta chains were confirmed in vitro to be specific for cytomegalovirus antigens. A group of highly shared sequence variants was considered likely to be a technical artifact of the sequencing pipeline. In this cohort, only TCR beta chains were sequenced, and detectable features were limited by the absence of alpha or paired-chain data. An association between a missense DCLRE1C variant and V-gene and J-gene trimming of TCR beta chains was found in a later genetic analysis and replicated in an independent cohort. At a false discovery rate of 0.05, a later analysis linked under 20,000 TCR beta sequences to specific HLA alleles. A further reported finding was that TCR beta sequences accurately predicted the HLA-A and HLA-B alleles for most subjects in the first cohort. The authors suggested that the approach could potentially be generalized to other disease states and immunological phenotypes. A total of 164 TCR beta chains were listed by the study as associated with cytomegalovirus. Because HLA typing was missing for some donors at each locus, association tests included only the typed subset.

The CDR3 measures 14 amino acids from cysteine to phenylalanine. CDR3 DNA is the only sequence kept; it has 42 bases, read in frame from the first base. V is reduced by 2 bases and J by 2 bases, leaving a spacing of 13 bases between them. Looking up the germline V gene (reference sequence) yields CDR1 GTSNPN and CDR2 SVGIG. Comments on this clone: The antigen this receptor binds is unknown. No much larger clone is present one base from it, and per-base qualities are unavailable.

Library preparation employed the immunoSEQ multiplex PCR assay. For the multiplex PCR, a mixture combining 60 forward primers for TCR Vbeta segments and 13 reverse primers for TCR Jbeta segments was used. The CDR3 region of rearranged TCR beta genes was amplified from genomic DNA with a multiplex PCR assay. The amplified TCR beta libraries were sequenced on the Illumina HiSeq System as 87-base-pair reads. In the original analysis: A later analysis counted tens of millions of unique TCR beta chains across the 640 or so repertoires, and roughly 10 million of these chains were shared by at least two donors. Raw reads were error-corrected and collapsed into unique sequences by a nearest-neighbor algorithm in which closely related sequences were merged to remove PCR and sequencing errors. CDR3 sequences were aligned to IMGT reference sequences to assign V, D and J gene segments. For a sequence to be retained, a match of at least six nucleotides was required to both a V gene segment and a J gene segment. Rearrangements were classified as productive when the CDR3 lacked stop codons and remained in frame with V and J, and all other rearrangements were classified as non-productive. CDR3 was defined according to IMGT convention as the region running from the second conserved V-encoded cysteine to the conserved J-encoded phenylalanine. In an earlier analysis of more than 550 of the donors, sequences lacking an unambiguous match to a single V gene segment were excluded. In an earlier analysis of about 590 of the donors, a V segment was called functional when productive rearrangements were above 56.7%, and segregating when the standard deviation between donors exceeded 5%. A statistical classification framework was developed to diagnose cytomegalovirus status using the catalog of TCR beta chain sequences. In a later analysis, TCR nucleotide sequences were compared against IMGT/GENE-DB human TR gene sequences so that V and J genes could be assigned. The TCRdist pipeline was used in a later analysis to assign CDR3 sequences and most-parsimonious VDJ recombination scenarios. In a later analysis, each TCR beta chain was defined by its CDR3 amino acid sequence together with its V-gene family, and reads lacking a unique V-gene family were excluded. A later analysis removed 592 highly shared, low-generation-probability nucleotide sequences to deal with suspected cross-contamination and a sequencing artifact. In a later analysis, a clonal expansion index for each public chain was calculated from normalized within-repertoire ranks of inferred template counts. In a later analysis, generation probabilities were computed with a VDJ recombination model fitted to out-of-frame rearrangements, and the resulting probabilities were checked against IGoR. In a later analysis, TCR-TCR, TCR-HLA and TCR-CMV co-occurrence was scored with hypergeometric tests, and a repertoire-size bias correction was applied to TCR pairs. A later analysis estimated false discovery rates by permuting HLA or CMV assignments 20 times. In a later analysis, co-occurring TCRs were grouped with DBSCAN, and TCRdist sequence similarity was added when clustering was performed within HLA-allele-positive subsets. Repertoires with fewer than 30,000 or more than 120,000 public chains were left out of co-occurrence clustering, as were five repertoires with anomalous nucleotide sharing. TCRdb obtained this table from immuneACCESS and retained in-frame rearrangements with V and J assigned. These tables miss some clones; where compared with another copy, unresolved V genes account for less than half of the shortfall, and the remainder is unexplained. The V and J calls and clone size are taken from that table; D and trimming were inferred from the DNA. The sample includes 150,000 to 200,000 clones, with roughly 70% observed a single time. 1.8% of the sample goes to the ten largest clones.

The cohort consisted of more than 650 healthy bone marrow donors. All cohort members were sampled while nominally healthy, although unrecorded immune exposures were likely present. The donor was CMV seronegative and belonged to the group of roughly 330 seronegative cohort members. A peripheral blood sample was provided by each donor, and peripheral blood mononuclear cells were used for TCR beta sequencing. The Qiagen DNeasy Blood Extraction Kit was used to extract genomic DNA from the blood cell samples. The rearrangement joined TRBV30 to TRBJ2-7; the D gene is perhaps TRBD2, from 5 matching bases. The TCR sequence derives from a woman in her twenties or thirties in good health and CMV-seronegative. The sequencing sample was made of PBMCs. CDR3 protein: CAWSSPGEPYEQYF. In nucleotides, the sequence is TGTGCCTGGAGTTCGCCTGGGGAGCCCTACGAGCAGTACTTC.